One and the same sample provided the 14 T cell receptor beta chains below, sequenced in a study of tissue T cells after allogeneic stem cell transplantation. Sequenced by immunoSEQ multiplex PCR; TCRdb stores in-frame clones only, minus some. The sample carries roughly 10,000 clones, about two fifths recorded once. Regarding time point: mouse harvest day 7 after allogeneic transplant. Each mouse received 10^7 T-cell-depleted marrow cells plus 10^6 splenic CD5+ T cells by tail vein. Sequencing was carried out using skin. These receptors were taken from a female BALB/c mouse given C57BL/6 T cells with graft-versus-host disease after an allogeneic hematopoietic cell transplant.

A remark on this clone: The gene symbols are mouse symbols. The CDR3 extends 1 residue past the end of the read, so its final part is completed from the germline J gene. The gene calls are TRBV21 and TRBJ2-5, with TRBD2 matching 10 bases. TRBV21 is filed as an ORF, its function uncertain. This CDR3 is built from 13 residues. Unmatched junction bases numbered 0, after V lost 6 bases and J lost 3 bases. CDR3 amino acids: CASRTGGQDTQYF. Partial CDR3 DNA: TGTGCTAGCAGGACTGGGGGGCAAGACACCCAGTAC.

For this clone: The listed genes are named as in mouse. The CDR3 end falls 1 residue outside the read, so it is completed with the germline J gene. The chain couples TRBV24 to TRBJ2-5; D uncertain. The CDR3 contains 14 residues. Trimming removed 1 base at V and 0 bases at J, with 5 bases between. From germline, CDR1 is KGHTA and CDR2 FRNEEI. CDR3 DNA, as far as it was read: TGTGCCAGCAGTCTGTTCGGGAACCAAGACACCCAGTAC. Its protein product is CASSLFGNQDTQY. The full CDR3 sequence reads CASSLFGNQDTQYF.

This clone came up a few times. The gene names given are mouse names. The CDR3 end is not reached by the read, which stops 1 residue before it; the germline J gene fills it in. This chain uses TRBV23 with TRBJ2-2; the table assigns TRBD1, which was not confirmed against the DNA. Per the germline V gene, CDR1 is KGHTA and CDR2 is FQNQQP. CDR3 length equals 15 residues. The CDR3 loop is CSSTRDRGNTGQLYF. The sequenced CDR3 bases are TGCTCCAGCACCCGGGACAGGGGAAACACCGGGCAGCTCTAC.

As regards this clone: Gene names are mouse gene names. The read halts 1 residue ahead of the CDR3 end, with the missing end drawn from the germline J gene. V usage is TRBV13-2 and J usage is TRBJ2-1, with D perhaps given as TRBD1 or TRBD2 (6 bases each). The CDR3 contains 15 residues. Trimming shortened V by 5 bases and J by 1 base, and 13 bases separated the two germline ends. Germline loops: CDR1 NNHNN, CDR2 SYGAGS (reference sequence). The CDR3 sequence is CASGRKGGNYAEQFF. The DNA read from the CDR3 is TGTGCCAGCGGAAGGAAGGGGGGAAACTATGCTGAGCAGTTC.

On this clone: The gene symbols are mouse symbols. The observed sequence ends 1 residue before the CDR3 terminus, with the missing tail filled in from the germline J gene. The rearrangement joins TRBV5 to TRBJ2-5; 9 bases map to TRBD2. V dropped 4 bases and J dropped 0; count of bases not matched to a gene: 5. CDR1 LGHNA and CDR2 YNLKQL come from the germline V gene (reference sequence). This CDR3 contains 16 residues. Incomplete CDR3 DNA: TGTGCCAGCAGCCCCCACTGGGGGGCTAACCAAGACACCCAGTAC. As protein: CASSPHWGANQDTQY. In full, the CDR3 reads CASSPHWGANQDTQYF.

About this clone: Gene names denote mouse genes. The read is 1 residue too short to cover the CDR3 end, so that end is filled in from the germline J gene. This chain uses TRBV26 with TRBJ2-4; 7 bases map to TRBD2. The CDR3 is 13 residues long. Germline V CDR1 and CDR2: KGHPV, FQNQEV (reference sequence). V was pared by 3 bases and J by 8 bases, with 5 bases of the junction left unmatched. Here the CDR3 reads CASSLGGSITLYF. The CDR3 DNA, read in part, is TGTGCCAGCAGTCTTGGGGGGAGTATCACCTTGTAC.

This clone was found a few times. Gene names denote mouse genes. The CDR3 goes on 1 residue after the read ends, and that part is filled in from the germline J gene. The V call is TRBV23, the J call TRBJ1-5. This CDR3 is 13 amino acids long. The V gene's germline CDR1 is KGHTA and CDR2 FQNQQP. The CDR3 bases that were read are TGCTCCAGCAGTCAAGGGGACAACCAGGCTCCGCTT. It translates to CSSSQGDNQAPL. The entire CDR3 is CSSSQGDNQAPLF.

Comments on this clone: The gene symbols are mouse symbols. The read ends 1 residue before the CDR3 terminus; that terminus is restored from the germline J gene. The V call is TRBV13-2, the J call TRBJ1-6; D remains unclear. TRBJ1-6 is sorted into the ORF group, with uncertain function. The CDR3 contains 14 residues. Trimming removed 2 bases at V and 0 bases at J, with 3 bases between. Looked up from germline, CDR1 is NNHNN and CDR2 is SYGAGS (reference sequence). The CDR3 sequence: CASGDPSYNSPLYF. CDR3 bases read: TGTGCCAGCGGTGACCCTTCCTATAATTCGCCCCTCTAC.

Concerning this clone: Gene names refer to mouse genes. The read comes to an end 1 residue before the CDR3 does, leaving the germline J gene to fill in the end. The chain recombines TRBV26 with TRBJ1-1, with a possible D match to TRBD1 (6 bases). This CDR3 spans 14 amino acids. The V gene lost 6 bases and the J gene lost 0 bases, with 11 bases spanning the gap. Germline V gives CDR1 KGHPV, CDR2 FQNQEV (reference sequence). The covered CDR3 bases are TGTGCCAGCAGGGCACAGGGTTCAAACACAGAAGTCTTC. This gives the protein CASRAQGSNTEVF. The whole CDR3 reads CASRAQGSNTEVFF.

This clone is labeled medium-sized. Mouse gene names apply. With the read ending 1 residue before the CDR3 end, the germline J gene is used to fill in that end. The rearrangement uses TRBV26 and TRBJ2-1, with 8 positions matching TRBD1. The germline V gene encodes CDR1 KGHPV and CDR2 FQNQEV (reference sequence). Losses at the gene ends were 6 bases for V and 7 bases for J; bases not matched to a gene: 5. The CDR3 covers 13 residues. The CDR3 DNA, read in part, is TGTGCCAGCAGCCCAGGGGGCGGCGCTGAGCAGTTC. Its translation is CASSPGGGAEQF. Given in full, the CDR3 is CASSPGGGAEQFF.

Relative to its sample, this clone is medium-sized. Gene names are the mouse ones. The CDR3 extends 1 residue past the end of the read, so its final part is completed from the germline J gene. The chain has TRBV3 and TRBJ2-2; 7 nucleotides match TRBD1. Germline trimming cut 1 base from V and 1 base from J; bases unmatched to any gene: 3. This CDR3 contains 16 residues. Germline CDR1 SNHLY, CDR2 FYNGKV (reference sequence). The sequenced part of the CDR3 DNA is TGTGCCAGCAGCTTAGACCGACAGGGAAACACCGGGCAGCTCTAC. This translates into CASSLDRQGNTGQLY. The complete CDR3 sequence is CASSLDRQGNTGQLYF.

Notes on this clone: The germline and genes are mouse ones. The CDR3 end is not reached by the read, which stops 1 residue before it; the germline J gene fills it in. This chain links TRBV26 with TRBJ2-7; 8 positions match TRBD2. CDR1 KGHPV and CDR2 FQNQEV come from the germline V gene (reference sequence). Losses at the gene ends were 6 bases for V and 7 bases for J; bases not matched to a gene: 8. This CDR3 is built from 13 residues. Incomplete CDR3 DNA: TGTGCCAGCAGCCGGGGGGGGCGCGAAGAACAGTAC. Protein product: CASSRGGREEQY. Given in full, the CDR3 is CASSRGGREEQYF.

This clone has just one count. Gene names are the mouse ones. CDR3 DNA, as far as it was read: TGTGCCAGCAGCCCCCCTTTTGCAGAAACGCTGTAT. This gives the protein CASSPPFAETLY. The whole CDR3 region reads CASSPPFAETLYF. This chain connects TRBV5 to TRBJ2-3; D unclear. Sequencing ends 1 residue short of the CDR3 end; the germline J gene provides the rest. This CDR3 comprises 13 residues. V was pared by 4 bases and J by 2 bases, with 7 bases between. The germline V gene has CDR1 LGHNA and CDR2 YNLKQL (reference sequence).

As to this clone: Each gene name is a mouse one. The sequenced CDR3 bases are TGTGCCAGCAGTGAGTTTAACCAAGACACCCAGTAC. Its protein product is CASSEFNQDTQY. The complete CDR3 protein is CASSEFNQDTQYF. V gene TRBV13-1 combines with J gene TRBJ2-5, with no clear D. The read terminates 1 residue before the CDR3 end, so the remaining end is supplied by the germline J gene. Trimming shortened V by 2 bases and J by 0 bases, and 4 bases separated the two germline ends. CDR3 length: 13 amino acids. Germline V gives CDR1 NSHNY, CDR2 SYGAGN.